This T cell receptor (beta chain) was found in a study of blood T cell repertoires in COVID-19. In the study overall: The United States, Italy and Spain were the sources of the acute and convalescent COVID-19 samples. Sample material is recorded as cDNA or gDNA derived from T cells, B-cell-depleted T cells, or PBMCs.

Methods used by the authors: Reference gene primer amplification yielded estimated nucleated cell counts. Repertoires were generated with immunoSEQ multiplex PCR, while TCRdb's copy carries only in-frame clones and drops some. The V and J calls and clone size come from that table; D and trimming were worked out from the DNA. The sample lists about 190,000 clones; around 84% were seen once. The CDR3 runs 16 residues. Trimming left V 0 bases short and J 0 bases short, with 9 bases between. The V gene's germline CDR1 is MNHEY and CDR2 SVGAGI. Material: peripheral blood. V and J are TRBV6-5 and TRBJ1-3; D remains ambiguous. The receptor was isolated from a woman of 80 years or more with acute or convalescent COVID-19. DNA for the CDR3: TGTGCCAGCAGTTACTCGGTACAGTACTCTGGAAACACCATATATTTT. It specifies CASSYSVQYSGNTIYF.